This T cell receptor (beta chain) was obtained from a study of low-dose radiotherapy and immunotherapy resistance in tumors. Overall study context: Patients took oral aspirin 300 mg daily for four cycles from cycle 1 day 1.

cDNA synthesis used a TRAV/TRBV-specific primer set for both chains. TCR amplification involved 15 to 25 PCR cycles with a constant-region primer and V-primer adapter. In TCRdb, the reads were re-called with MiXCR into one record per CDR3 protein. The data show fewer than 6,500 distinct CDR3 sequences, roughly 80% seen once. From germline, CDR1 is MNHEY and CDR2 SVGEGT. V was pared by 6 bases and J by 4 bases, with 24 bases between. The CDR3 loop spans 17 amino acids. The chain links TRBV6-2 or TRBV6-3 to TRBJ1-2; possible D gene TRBD1, 5 bases. This sequence originates from a human donor with advanced metastatic prostate, ovarian, gallbladder or colorectal cancer (not recorded which). This table probably holds off-target reads from a library built for another chain. The CDR3 DNA follows: TGTGCCAGCAGCGACGGGACTTTTACTACTTTGTTCTATGGCTACACCTTC. Translating gives CASSDGTFTTLFYGYTF.